This T cell receptor beta chain was sequenced in a study of siplizumab effects on memory and regulatory T cells. It was 80,000 to 100,000 TCR templates that were assayed per sample. TCRdb keeps only in-frame clones here, not all; method: immunoSEQ multiplex PCR. The profile shows approximately 120,000 clones, about 93% of them singletons. Comments on this clone: Its antigen is unidentified.

Whole-study results and caveats: Naive T cell populations appeared to exhibit greater diversity than memory cells and appeared to be major alloresponse contributors. Alloreactive sequences whose origin lay in unstimulated CD4+ memory cells were significantly reduced by siplizumab.

The CDR3 runs to 13 residues. Trimming took 6 bases from V and 6 from J, leaving 12 bases between them. Germline V lookup: CDR1 MNHEY, CDR2 SVGAGI. The sequencing sample was made of non-Treg CD4+ T cells sorted from blood. J is TRBJ2-1 and V is TRBV6-5, with D perhaps matching TRBD1 (6 bases). The TCR was taken from a human donor in good health. CDR3 protein: CASRGRGSNEQFF. Here the CDR3 DNA reads TGTGCCAGCAGAGGCAGGGGTAGCAATGAGCAGTTCTTC.